The present entry profiles one T cell receptor (beta chain) with its context. The data derive from a study of blood T cells in healthy people across ages. J was trimmed by 7 bases and V by 6 bases; bases with no gene match: 8. The CDR3 is 14 residues long. The use of a sample-barcoded 5' primer and a J-beta primer mix characterized a second PCR of roughly 6 to 11 cycles. TCRdb processed the 5' RACE reads anew with MiXCR; each CDR3 protein has one entry. The table includes some 710,000 distinct CDR3 sequences, about half detected once. The rearrangement joins TRBV12-3 or TRBV12-4 to TRBJ1-5; 8 bases are shared with TRBD1. The source is an elderly man in good health. The sequencing input was blood. In DNA, the CDR3 is TGTGCCAGCAGCCTCCTAGGACAGGGCCAGCCCCAGCATTTT. It specifies CASSLLGQGQPQHF.